These T cell receptor beta chains were read from a single sample in a study of cytomegalovirus exposure and HLA in healthy donors. The method was immunoSEQ multiplex PCR; TCRdb's version includes in-frame clones alone and lacks a portion of them. This repertoire includes about 65,000 clones. The material sequenced was PBMCs. All receptors derive from a boy between 10 and 17 years old in good health and CMV-seronegative. CDR3s include the opening cysteine and the closing phenylalanine or tryptophan. D genes are given only for firm matches.

J gene	V gene	D gene	CDR3 protein	CDR3 DNA
TRBJ1-2	TRBV9	-	CASSSYQNRVGDYGYTF	TGTGCCAGCAGCTCATACCAAAACAGGGTCGGGGACTATGGCTACACCTTC
TRBJ1-3	TRBV5-4	TRBD1	CASSSGTGLASGNTIYF	TGTGCCAGCAGCTCAGGGACAGGCTTAGCTTCTGGAAACACCATATATTTT
TRBJ1-6	TRBV6-5	-	CASSYSSSPLHF	TGTGCCAGCAGTTACTCGAGTTCACCCCTCCACTTT
TRBJ2-3	TRBV10-3	-	CAIASGLQSSTDTQYF	TGTGCCATCGCCAGCGGGCTGCAATCTAGCACAGATACGCAGTATTTT
TRBJ2-1	TRBV10-3	TRBD2	CAISDSSGSDEQFF	TGTGCCATCAGTGATTCCAGCGGGAGTGATGAGCAGTTCTTC
TRBJ2-7	TRBV6-6	-	CASSLQAVEIYEQYF	TGTGCCAGCAGCCTCCAGGCAGTAGAGATTTACGAGCAGTACTTC
TRBJ2-5	TRBV5-1	TRBD1	CASSLGTGTEETQYF	TGCGCCAGCAGCTTGGGTACCGGGACAGAAGAGACCCAGTACTTC
TRBJ2-5	TRBV7-6	TRBD1	CASSLDRVDQYF	TGTGCCAGCAGCCTGGACAGGGTGGACCAGTACTTC
TRBJ1-2	TRBV5-4	-	CASSFRDENGYTF	TGTGCCAGCAGCTTTCGAGATGAGAATGGCTACACCTTC
TRBJ2-1	TRBV30	-	CAWSVESDTEQFF	TGTGCCTGGAGTGTAGAATCGGACACAGAGCAGTTCTTC
TRBJ2-7	TRBV7-2	-	CASSITRGNSYEQYF	TGTGCCAGCAGCATAACACGGGGGAACTCCTACGAGCAGTACTTC
TRBJ1-1	TRBV6-1	-	CASSEALQGNTEAFF	TGTGCCAGCAGTGAAGCGCTTCAGGGGAACACTGAAGCTTTCTTT
TRBJ2-7	TRBV18	-	CASSRSGDGEQYF	TGTGCCAGCTCACGTAGCGGCGACGGGGAGCAGTACTTC
TRBJ2-1	TRBV9	-	CASSAERNEQFF	TGTGCCAGCAGCGCTGAGCGGAATGAGCAGTTCTTC
TRBJ2-3	TRBV18	TRBD1	CASSQFTGTGGKGTDTQYF	TGTGCCAGCTCTCAATTTACGGGGACAGGGGGAAAGGGCACAGATACGCAGTATTTT
TRBJ2-5	TRBV10-3	TRBD2	CAIRELAGGKETQYF	TGTGCCATCAGAGAGCTAGCGGGGGGGAAGGAGACCCAGTACTTC
TRBJ2-7	TRBV25-1	-	CASSAPSGVINDYEQYF	TGTGCCAGCAGTGCCCCCTCGGGGGTAATAAATGACTACGAGCAGTACTTC
TRBJ1-1	TRBV15	-	CATSRGTGYRENTEAFF	TGTGCCACCAGCAGAGGCACAGGGTACAGGGAAAACACTGAAGCTTTCTTT
TRBJ2-3	TRBV19	TRBD2	CASSISGGRTDTQYF	TGTGCCAGTAGTATCTCAGGCGGGAGAACAGATACGCAGTATTTT
TRBJ2-7	TRBV5-8	-	CASSFIHEQYF	TGTGCCAGCAGCTTTATCCACGAGCAGTACTTC
TRBJ1-1	TRBV13	TRBD1	CASSSGTGLTEAFF	TGTGCCAGCAGCTCGGGGACAGGGTTAACTGAAGCTTTCTTT
TRBJ2-7	TRBV5-1	-	CASSLAAGGLEQYF	TGCGCCAGCAGCTTGGCAGCAGGGGGACTCGAGCAGTACTTC
TRBJ1-4	TRBV14	TRBD1	CASSPQGQGGEKLFF	TGTGCCAGCAGCCCGCAGGGACAGGGTGGCGAAAAACTGTTTTTT
TRBJ1-5	TRBV30	-	CAWSDGHSNQPQHF	TGTGCCTGGAGTGACGGACACAGCAATCAGCCCCAGCATTTT
TRBJ1-5	TRBV19	-	CASSIRLESNQPQHF	TGTGCCAGTAGTATCCGGTTAGAGAGCAATCAGCCCCAGCATTTT
TRBJ2-5	TRBV7-2	TRBD1	CASSLVDRAHQETQYF	TGTGCCAGCAGCTTAGTTGACAGGGCCCACCAAGAGACCCAGTACTTC
TRBJ1-1	TRBV27	TRBD1	CASRPLGQAIEAFF	TGTGCCAGCAGGCCCCTCGGACAGGCCATTGAAGCTTTCTTT
TRBJ1-5	TRBV30	TRBD1	CAWSGQGAQPQHF	TGTGCCTGGAGTGGACAGGGTGCCCAGCCCCAGCATTTT
TRBJ2-5	TRBV5-4	-	CASRREVREETQYF	TGTGCCAGCCGAAGAGAGGTACGAGAAGAGACCCAGTACTTC
TRBJ2-7	TRBV19	TRBD1	CASSIGDRRSYEQYF	TGTGCCAGTAGTATAGGGGACAGGAGATCCTACGAGCAGTACTTC
TRBJ1-3	TRBV27	TRBD1	CASSGQGTGNTIYF	TGTGCCAGCAGTGGACAGGGGACCGGAAACACCATATATTTT
TRBJ1-4	TRBV7-2	TRBD1	CASSLDRSLPLEKLFF	TGTGCCAGCAGCTTGGACAGGTCCCTTCCCCTAGAAAAACTGTTTTTT
TRBJ2-2	TRBV2	-	CASSEGLGPGELFF	TGTGCCAGCAGTGAGGGGCTTGGACCCGGGGAGCTGTTTTTT
TRBJ2-3	TRBV14	-	CASSHLQGGAIVADTQYF	TGTGCCAGCAGCCATCTACAGGGTGGGGCGATCGTCGCAGATACGCAGTATTTT
TRBJ1-2	TRBV27	TRBD1	CASGQGAYGYTF	TGTGCCAGCGGGCAGGGGGCGTATGGCTACACCTTC
TRBJ1-1	TRBV29-1	-	CSVEDSAGLNTEAFF	TGCAGCGTTGAAGATTCTGCAGGATTGAACACTGAAGCTTTCTTT
TRBJ1-4	TRBV2	TRBD1	CATTGQGNEKLFF	TGTGCCACCACCGGACAGGGGAATGAAAAACTGTTTTTT
TRBJ1-1	TRBV6-1	-	CASSAYGTPNTEAFF	TGTGCCAGCAGTGCATACGGGACACCCAACACTGAAGCTTTCTTT
TRBJ1-1	TRBV9	TRBD1	CASSAGQTTEAFF	TGTGCCAGCAGCGCGGGACAGACTACTGAAGCTTTCTTT
TRBJ2-5	TRBV19	-	CASSLTVVVETQYF	TGTGCCAGTAGTTTAACAGTGGTGGTGGAGACCCAGTACTTC
TRBJ2-5	TRBV9	TRBD2	CASSTGLGKETQYF	TGTGCCAGCAGCACCGGACTAGGAAAAGAGACCCAGTACTTC
TRBJ1-1	TRBV5-4	TRBD1	CASSLETGGGTEAFF	TGTGCCAGCAGCCTCGAGACAGGGGGCGGCACTGAAGCTTTCTTT